Listed below are T cell receptor beta chains from one sample, sequenced in a study of blood T cell repertoires in COVID-19. Here immunoSEQ multiplex PCR was the method, and the copy in TCRdb shows in-frame clones only, minus some. The table shows approximately 260,000 clones, with nearly 90% occurring only once. Material for sequencing was peripheral blood. Receptors originate from a middle-aged woman who had recovered from COVID-19. CDR3s include the opening cysteine and the closing phenylalanine or tryptophan.

TRBV21-1 | CASSKHDRPDDSGNTIYF
TRBV6-5 | CASSSGRGGGYTF
TRBV4-1 | CASSQVDREADTQYF
TRBV11-3 | CASSSDRRNEKLFF
TRBV27 | CASRLGVFGSNSPLHF
TRBV3-1/TRBV3-2 | CASSQDSGFREQYF
TRBV7-7 | CASRFRVYSNQPQHF
TRBV18 | CASSPRVDGTGNTIYF
TRBV2 | CASSRTSSSDTQYF
TRBV6-5 | CASSYREGADTQYF
TRBV28 | CASSLGTLQGPYQPQHF
TRBV30 | CAWSRTTSGRLNEQFF
TRBV6-5 | CASRLMVANAEAFF
TRBV24-1 | CATSDRQGPLGGYGYTF
TRBV6-5 | CASTAIPNYGYTF
TRBV10-1 | CASSESSGIEQFF
TRBV19 | CASKGGLQAFF
TRBV10-1 | CASSSQLAGESNEQFF
TRBV12-5 | CASGLEANEQFF
TRBV5-1 | CASRQALSGANVLTF
TRBV6-6 | CASTGLGVADTEAFF
TRBV19 | CASRTGYFQPQHF
TRBV24-1 | CATTQGGGTEAFF
TRBV7-3 | CASSARGGDTEAFF
TRBV30 | CAWSASGYSQPQHF
TRBV30 | CAWSLAGRLYGYTF
TRBV10-1 | CASRESPHQPQHF
TRBV5-1 | CASSTGTVQETQYF
TRBV19 | CASSGGGQALGEAFF
TRBV6-6 | CASSRRVGPQSRGAQETQYF
TRBV21-1 | CASSKGGQVNTEAFF
TRBV12-3/TRBV12-4 | CASSFGGYNEQFF
TRBV3-1/TRBV3-2 | CASSSGTSGGEQFF
TRBV9 | CASSDQGTGELFF